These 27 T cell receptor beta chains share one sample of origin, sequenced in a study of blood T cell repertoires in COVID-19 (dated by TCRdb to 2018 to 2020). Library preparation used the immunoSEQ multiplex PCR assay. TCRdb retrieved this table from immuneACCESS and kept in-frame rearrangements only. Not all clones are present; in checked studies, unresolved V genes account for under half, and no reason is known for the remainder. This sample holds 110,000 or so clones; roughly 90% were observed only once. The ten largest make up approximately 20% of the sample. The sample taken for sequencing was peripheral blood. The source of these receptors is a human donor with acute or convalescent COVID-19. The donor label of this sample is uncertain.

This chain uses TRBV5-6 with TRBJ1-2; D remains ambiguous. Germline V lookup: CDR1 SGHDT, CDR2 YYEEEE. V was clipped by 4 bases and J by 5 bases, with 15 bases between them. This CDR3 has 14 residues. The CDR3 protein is CASSPAGIGYGYTF. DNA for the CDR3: TGTGCCAGCAGCCCGGCGGGGATCGGGTATGGCTACACCTTC.

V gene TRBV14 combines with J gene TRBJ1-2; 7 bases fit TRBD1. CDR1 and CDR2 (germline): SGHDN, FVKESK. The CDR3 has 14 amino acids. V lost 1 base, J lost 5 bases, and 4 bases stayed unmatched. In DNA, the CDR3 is TGTGCCAGCAGCCAAGGGTCAGGGGGTTATGGCTACACCTTC. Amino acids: CASSQGSGGYGYTF. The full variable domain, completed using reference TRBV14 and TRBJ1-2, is EAGVTQFPSHSVIEKGQTVTLRCDPISGHDNLYWYRRVMGKEIKFLLHFVKESKQDESGMPNNRFLAERTGGTYSTLKVQPAELEDSGVYFCASSQGSGGYGYTFGSGTRLTVV.

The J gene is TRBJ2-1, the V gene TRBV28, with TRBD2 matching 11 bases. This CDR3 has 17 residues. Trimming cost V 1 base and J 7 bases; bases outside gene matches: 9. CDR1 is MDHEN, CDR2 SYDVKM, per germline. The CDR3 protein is CASSLLRARLAGNEQFF. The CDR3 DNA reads TGTGCCAGCAGTTTATTAAGGGCCAGACTAGCGGGAAATGAGCAGTTCTTC. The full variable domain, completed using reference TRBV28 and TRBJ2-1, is DVKVTQSSRYLVKRTGEKVFLECVQDMDHENMFWYRQDPGLGLRLIYFSYDVKMKEKGDIPEGYSVSREKKERFSLILESASTNQTSMYLCASSLLRARLAGNEQFFGPGTRLTVL.

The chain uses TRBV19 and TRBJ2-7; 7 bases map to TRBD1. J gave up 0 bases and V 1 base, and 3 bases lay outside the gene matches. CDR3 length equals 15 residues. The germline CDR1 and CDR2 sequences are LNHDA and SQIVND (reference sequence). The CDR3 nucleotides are TGTGCCAGTAGTATAGCAGGGGACAGCTCCTACGAGCAGTACTTC. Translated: CASSIAGDSSYEQYF.

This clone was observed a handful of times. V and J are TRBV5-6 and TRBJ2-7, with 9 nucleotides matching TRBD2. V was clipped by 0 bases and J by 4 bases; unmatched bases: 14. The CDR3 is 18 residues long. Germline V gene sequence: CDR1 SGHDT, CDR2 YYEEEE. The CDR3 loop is CASSLDSGSGRNFYEQYF. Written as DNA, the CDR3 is TGTGCCAGCAGCTTGGATAGCGGGAGCGGAAGAAATTTTTACGAGCAGTACTTC.

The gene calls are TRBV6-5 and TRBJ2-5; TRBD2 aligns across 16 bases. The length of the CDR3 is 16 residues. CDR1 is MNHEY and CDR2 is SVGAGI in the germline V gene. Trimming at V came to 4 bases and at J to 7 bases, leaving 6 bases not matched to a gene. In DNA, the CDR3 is TGTGCCAGCAGTTCGGGACTAGCGGGAGGGCCTTGGACCCAGTACTTC. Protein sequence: CASSSGLAGGPWTQYF.

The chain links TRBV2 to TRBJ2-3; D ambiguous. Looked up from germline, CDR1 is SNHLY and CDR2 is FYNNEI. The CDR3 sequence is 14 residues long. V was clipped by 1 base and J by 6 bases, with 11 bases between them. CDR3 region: CASSEVARWDTQYF. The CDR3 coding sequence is TGTGCCAGCAGTGAAGTGGCTAGATGGGATACGCAGTATTTT. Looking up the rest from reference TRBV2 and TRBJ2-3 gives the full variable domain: EPEVTQTPSHQVTQMGQEVILRCVPISNHLYFYWYRQILGQKVEFLVSFYNNEISEKSEIFDDQFSVERPDGSNFTLKIRSTKLEDSAMYFCASSEVARWDTQYFGPGTRLTVL.

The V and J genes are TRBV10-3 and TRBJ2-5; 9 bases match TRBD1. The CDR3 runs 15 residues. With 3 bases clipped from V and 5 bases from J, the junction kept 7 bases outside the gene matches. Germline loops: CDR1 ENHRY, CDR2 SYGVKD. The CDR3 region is CAISDPGQGFETQYF. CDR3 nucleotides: TGTGCCATCAGTGATCCGGGACAGGGTTTCGAGACCCAGTACTTC.

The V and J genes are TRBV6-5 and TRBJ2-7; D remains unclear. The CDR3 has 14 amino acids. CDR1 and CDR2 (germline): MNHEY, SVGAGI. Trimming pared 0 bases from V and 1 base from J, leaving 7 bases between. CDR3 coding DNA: TGTGCCAGCAGTTACTCAGGCGGTTCCTACGAGCAGTACTTC. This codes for CASSYSGGSYEQYF.

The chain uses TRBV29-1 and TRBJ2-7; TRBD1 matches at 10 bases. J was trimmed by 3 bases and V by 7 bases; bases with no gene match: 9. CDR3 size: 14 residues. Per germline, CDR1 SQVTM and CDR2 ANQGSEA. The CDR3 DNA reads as TGCAGCGCAACCGGGACAGGGGAAGTCTACGAGCAGTACTTC. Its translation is CSATGTGEVYEQYF.

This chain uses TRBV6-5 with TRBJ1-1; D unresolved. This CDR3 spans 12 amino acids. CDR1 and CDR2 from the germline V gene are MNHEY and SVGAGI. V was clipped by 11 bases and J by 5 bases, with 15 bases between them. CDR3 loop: CASTSGWTEAFF. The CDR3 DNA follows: TGTGCCTCAACGTCGGGATGGACTGAAGCTTTCTTT.

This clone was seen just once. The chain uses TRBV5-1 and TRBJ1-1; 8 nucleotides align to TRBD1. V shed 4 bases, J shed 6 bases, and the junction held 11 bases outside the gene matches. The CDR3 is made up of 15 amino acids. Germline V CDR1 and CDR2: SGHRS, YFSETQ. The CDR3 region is CASSRAPGGQAEAFF. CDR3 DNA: TGCGCCAGCAGCCGCGCCCCAGGGGGCCAGGCTGAAGCTTTCTTT.

In DNA, the CDR3 is TGTGCCAGCAGCTTGTGGCGGGAGGACAATGAGCAGTTCTTC. Translated: CASSLWREDNEQFF. The chain carries TRBV5-4 and TRBJ2-1, with 8 nucleotides matching TRBD2. V was clipped by 1 base and J by 5 bases; unmatched bases: 2. The CDR3 is 14 residues long. Germline V gene data show CDR1 as SGHNT and CDR2 as YYREEE (reference sequence).

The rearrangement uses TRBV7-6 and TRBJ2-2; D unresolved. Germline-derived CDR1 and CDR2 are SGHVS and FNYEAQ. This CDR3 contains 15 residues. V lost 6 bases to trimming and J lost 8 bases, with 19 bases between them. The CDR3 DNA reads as TGTGCCAGCAGACCCCTGGAGAGATTCATTGGGGAGCTGTTTTTT. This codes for CASRPLERFIGELFF.

The CDR3 protein is CASSSNGLAASYEQYF. The CDR3 DNA reads TGTGCCAGCAGTTCGAATGGACTAGCGGCTTCCTACGAGCAGTACTTC. The chain is built from TRBV6-2 or TRBV6-3 and TRBJ2-7; 10 nucleotides align to TRBD2. J lost 1 base, V lost 4 bases, and 7 bases had no gene match. The CDR3 sequence is 16 residues long. Germline CDR1 reads MNHEY; CDR2 reads SVGEGT.

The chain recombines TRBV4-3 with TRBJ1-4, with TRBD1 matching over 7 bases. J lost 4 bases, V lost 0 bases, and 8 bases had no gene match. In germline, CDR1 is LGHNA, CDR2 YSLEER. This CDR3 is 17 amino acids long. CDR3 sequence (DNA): TGCGCCAGCAGCCAAGATCCCAGGGGGGCCTATAATGAAAAACTGTTTTTT. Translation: CASSQDPRGAYNEKLFF.

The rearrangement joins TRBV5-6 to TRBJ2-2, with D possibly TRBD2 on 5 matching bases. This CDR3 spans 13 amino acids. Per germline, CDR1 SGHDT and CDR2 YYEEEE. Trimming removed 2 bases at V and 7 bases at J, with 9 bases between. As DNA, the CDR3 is TGTGCCAGCAGCTTTATAGGAGGCGGGGAGCTGTTTTTT. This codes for CASSFIGGGELFF.

The CDR3, as DNA: TGTGCCAGCAGCTTCCTTGCGGGAGCTTACGAGCAGTACTTC. Amino acid sequence: CASSFLAGAYEQYF. This rearrangement joins TRBV7-2 to TRBJ2-7, with 7 bases matching TRBD2. The CDR3 sequence is 14 residues long. V shed 3 bases and J 4 bases; nucleotides not matched to a gene: 6. Germline CDR1 SGHTA, CDR2 FQGNSA. The variable domain in full, with the rest retrieved from reference TRBV7-2 and TRBJ2-7, is GAGVSQSPSNKVTEKGKDVELRCDPISGHTALYWYRQSLGQGLEFLIYFQGNSAPDKSGLPSDRFSAERTGGSVSTLTIQRTQQEDSAVYLCASSFLAGAYEQYFGPGTRLTVT.

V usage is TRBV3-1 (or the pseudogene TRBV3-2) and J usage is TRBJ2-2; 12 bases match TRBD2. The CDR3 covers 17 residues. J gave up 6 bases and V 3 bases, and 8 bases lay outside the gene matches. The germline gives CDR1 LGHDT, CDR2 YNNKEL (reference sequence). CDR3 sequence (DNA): TGTGCCAGCAGCCATGCTAGCGGGGGGGCCATCGCCGGGGAGCTGTTTTTT. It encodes CASSHASGGAIAGELFF.

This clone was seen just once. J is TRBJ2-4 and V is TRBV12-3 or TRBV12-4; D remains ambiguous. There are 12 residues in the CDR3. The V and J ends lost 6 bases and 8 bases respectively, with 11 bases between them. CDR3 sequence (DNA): TGTGCCAGCAGGGGCGATAAGGACATTCAGTACTTC. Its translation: CASRGDKDIQYF.

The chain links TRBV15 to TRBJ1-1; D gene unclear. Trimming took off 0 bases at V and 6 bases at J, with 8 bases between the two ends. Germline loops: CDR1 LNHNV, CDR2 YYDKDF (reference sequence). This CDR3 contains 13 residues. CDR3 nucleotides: TGTGCCACCAGCAGAGATCTGCAGTCTGAAGCTTTCTTT. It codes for CATSRDLQSEAFF.

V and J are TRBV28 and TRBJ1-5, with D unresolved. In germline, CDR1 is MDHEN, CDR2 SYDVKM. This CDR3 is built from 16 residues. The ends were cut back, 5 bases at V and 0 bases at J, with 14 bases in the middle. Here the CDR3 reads CASSKAAEYSNQPQHF. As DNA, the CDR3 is TGTGCCAGCAGTAAGGCGGCGGAGTATAGCAATCAGCCCCAGCATTTT. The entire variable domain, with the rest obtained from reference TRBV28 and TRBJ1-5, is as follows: DVKVTQSSRYLVKRTGEKVFLECVQDMDHENMFWYRQDPGLGLRLIYFSYDVKMKEKGDIPEGYSVSREKKERFSLILESASTNQTSMYLCASSKAAEYSNQPQHFGDGTRLSIL.

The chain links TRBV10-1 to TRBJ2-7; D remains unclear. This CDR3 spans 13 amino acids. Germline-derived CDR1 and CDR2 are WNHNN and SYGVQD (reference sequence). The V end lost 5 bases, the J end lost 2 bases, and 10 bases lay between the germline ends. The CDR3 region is CASSNIITYEQYF. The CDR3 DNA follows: TGCGCCAGCAGTAACATAATAACCTACGAGCAGTACTTC.

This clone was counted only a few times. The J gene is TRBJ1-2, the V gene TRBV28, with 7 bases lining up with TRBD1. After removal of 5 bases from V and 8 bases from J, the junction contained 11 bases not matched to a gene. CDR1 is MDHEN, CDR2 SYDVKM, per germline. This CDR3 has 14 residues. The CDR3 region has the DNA TGTGCCAGCAGTATAGCCCGGGACAGCATAGGCTACACCTTC. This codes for CASSIARDSIGYTF.

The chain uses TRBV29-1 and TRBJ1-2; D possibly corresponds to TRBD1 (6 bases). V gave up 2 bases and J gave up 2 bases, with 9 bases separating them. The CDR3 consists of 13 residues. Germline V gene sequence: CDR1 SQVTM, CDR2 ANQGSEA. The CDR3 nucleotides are TGCAGCGTTGAACCTACAGGGAACTATGGCTACACCTTC. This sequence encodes CSVEPTGNYGYTF.

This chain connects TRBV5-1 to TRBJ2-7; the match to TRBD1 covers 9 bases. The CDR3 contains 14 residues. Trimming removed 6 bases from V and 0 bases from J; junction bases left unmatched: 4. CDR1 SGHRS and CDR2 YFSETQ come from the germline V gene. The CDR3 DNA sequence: TGCGCCAGCACCTCGGGACAGGGCTCCTACGAGCAGTACTTC. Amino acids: CASTSGQGSYEQYF.

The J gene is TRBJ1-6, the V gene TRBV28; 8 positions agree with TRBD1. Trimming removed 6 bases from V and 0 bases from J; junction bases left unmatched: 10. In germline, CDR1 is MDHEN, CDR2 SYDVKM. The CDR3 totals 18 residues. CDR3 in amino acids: CASSLTGDTSSYNSPLHF. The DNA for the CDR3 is TGTGCCAGCAGCCTGACAGGGGACACGAGCTCCTATAATTCACCCCTCCACTTT.